This T cell receptor (beta chain) was found in a study of T cell repertoires in cytomegalovirus infection. About the study: Well-studied HLA-B-restricted CMV epitopes were used in the study alongside recently identified HLA-C-restricted ones. CMV infection plus the matching HLA type was flagged by public TCR beta signatures.

A single record per CDR3 protein comes from TCRdb applying MiXCR to the reads. Of hundreds of thousands of distinct CDR3 sequences listed, over 25% are singletons. Study outcomes and limitations: HLA-C-restricted TCR beta clonotypes specific for CMV led the ex vivo response. Based on cumulative public TCR beta family frequency, carriers of CMV plus the relevant HLA were identified.

With V trimmed by 7 bases and J by 5 bases, 5 bases remained unmatched. CDR1 is MNHNY, CDR2 SVGAGI, per germline (reference sequence). This CDR3 contains 13 residues. In the case of this clonotype: What it binds is unknown.

This receptor was obtained from a human donor in good health (CMV status not recorded). Some clones in this sample may be carry-over from other donors' samples. Source: cultured CD8+ T cells from PBMCs, taken from culture after CMV antigen stimulation. This chain joins TRBV6-6 and TRBJ2-3, with 8 positions matching TRBD2. For the CDR3, the DNA is TGTGCCAGCAACGGGGGGGGCAAAGATACGCAGTATTTT. Its protein product is CASNGGGKDTQYF.